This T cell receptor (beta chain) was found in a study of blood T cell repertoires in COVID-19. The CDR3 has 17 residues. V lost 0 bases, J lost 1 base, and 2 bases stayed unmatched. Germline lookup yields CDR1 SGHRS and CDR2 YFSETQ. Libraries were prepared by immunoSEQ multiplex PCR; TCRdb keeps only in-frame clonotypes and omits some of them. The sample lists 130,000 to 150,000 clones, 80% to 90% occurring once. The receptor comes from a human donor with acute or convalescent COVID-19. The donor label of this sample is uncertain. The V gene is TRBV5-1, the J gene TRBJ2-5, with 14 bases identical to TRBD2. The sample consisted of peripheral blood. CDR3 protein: CASSLGLAGGTQETQYF. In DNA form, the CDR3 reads TGCGCCAGCAGCTTGGGACTAGCGGGGGGGACCCAAGAGACCCAGTACTTC.